These 23 T cell receptor beta chains came from one sample sequenced in a study of blood T cell repertoires in COVID-19. The protocol was immunoSEQ multiplex PCR, while the TCRdb copy is restricted to in-frame clones and leaves out a portion. Among 200,000 to 250,000 clones listed, around 89% were seen once. Input material: peripheral blood. The receptors were gathered from a man between 25 and 39 years old with COVID-19, enrolled during active disease.

The V and J genes are TRBV19 and TRBJ2-7, with D tentatively TRBD2 (7 bases). This CDR3 region has 17 residues. Germline lookup yields CDR1 LNHDA and CDR2 SQIVND (reference sequence). V gave up 3 bases and J gave up 3 bases, with 21 bases separating them. The CDR3 region is CASSIWYEGGGLYEQYF. For the CDR3, the DNA is TGTGCCAGTAGTATTTGGTACGAGGGGGGAGGGCTCTACGAGCAGTACTTC. Drawing the rest from reference TRBV19 and TRBJ2-7, the complete variable domain is DGGITQSPKYLFRKEGQNVTLSCEQNLNHDAMYWYRQDPGQGLRLIYYSQIVNDFQKGDIAEGYSVSREKKESFPLTVTSAQKNPTAFYLCASSIWYEGGGLYEQYFGPGTRLTVT.

J is TRBJ1-2 and V is TRBV7-3; TRBD1 is a possible D gene (6 bases). With 7 bases removed from V and 6 bases from J, the gap between germline ends came to 12 bases. Germline V gives CDR1 SGHTA, CDR2 FQGTGA. The CDR3 has 12 amino acids. The CDR3 bases are TGTGCCAGCACTAAAGCAGGGGATGGCTACACCTTC. Protein sequence: CASTKAGDGYTF.

V usage is TRBV6-5 and J usage is TRBJ1-2; TRBD1 matches at 7 bases. Germline CDR1 MNHEY, CDR2 SVGAGI. With V trimmed by 5 bases and J by 2 bases, 5 bases remained unmatched. The CDR3 is 14 residues long. The CDR3 bases are TGTGCCAGCAGTACCCTACAGGGGAACTATGGCTACACCTTC. Translating it yields CASSTLQGNYGYTF.

The chain carries TRBV5-8 and TRBJ1-2, with 8 bases matching TRBD1. The V and J ends lost 2 bases and 10 bases, in that order; junction bases with no gene match: 7. The germline CDR1 and CDR2 sequences are SGHTS and YDEGEE. The CDR3 contains 13 residues. The CDR3 spells CASSLDRGRAYTF. The CDR3 DNA sequence: TGTGCCAGCAGCTTAGACAGGGGCCGAGCCTACACCTTC.

The chain is built from TRBV4-3 and TRBJ2-3, with D tentatively TRBD2 (6 bases). Germline CDR1 LGHNA, CDR2 YSLEER. The CDR3 runs 15 residues. V was pared by 1 base and J by 5 bases, with 13 bases between. CDR3 sequence reads: CASSQVEGLEDTQYF. The CDR3 DNA reads TGCGCCAGCAGCCAAGTGGAGGGTCTGGAAGATACGCAGTATTTT.

The chain recombines TRBV5-4 with TRBJ2-7; 8 nucleotides align to TRBD1. In germline, CDR1 is SGHNT, CDR2 YYREEE (reference sequence). With 3 bases clipped from V and 6 bases from J, the junction kept 2 bases outside the gene matches. The CDR3 loop spans 12 amino acids. In nucleotides, the CDR3 is TGTGCCAGCAGCTCCGGGACAGGCGAGCAGTACTTC. This sequence encodes CASSSGTGEQYF.

The chain employs TRBV6-5 and TRBJ2-3, with 7 bases that match TRBD1. Germline V gene lookup returns CDR1 MNHEY and CDR2 SVGAGI. V shed 2 bases, J shed 4 bases, and the junction held 6 bases outside the gene matches. This CDR3 is 15 amino acids long. The CDR3 DNA reads as TGTGCCAGCAGTTACAGGGACAGTTCCTCAGATACGCAGTATTTT. Residues: CASSYRDSSSDTQYF.

The chain recombines TRBV5-1 with TRBJ2-7, with TRBD2 identical over 13 bases. The length of the CDR3 is 15 residues. V shed 3 bases and J 3 bases; nucleotides not matched to a gene: 3. Germline CDR1 SGHRS, CDR2 YFSETQ. CDR3 DNA: TGCGCCAGCAGCTGGACTAGCGGGAGCATCTACGAGCAGTACTTC. As protein: CASSWTSGSIYEQYF. The variable domain in full, with the rest retrieved from reference TRBV5-1 and TRBJ2-7, is KAGVTQTPRYLIKTRGQQVTLSCSPISGHRSVSWYQQTPGQGLQFLFEYFSETQRNKGNFPGRFSGRQFSNSRSEMNVSTLELGDSALYLCASSWTSGSIYEQYFGPGTRLTVT.

On this clone itself: At one of its ends the junction is not consistent with the germline gene, which may arise from a read error. The CDR3 spells CASSLSRGVRDFF. The CDR3 region has the DNA TGTGCCAGCAGTTTGTCTCGTGGTGTCCGCGATTTCTTC. The V gene is TRBV27, the J gene TRBJ2-7; D is uncertain. From germline, CDR1 is MNHEY and CDR2 SMNVEV (reference sequence). The CDR3 runs to 13 residues.

The V gene is TRBV7-6, the J gene TRBJ2-1; a weak D match, TRBD2 (6 bases). This CDR3 contains 16 residues. V lost 1 base and J 2 bases, leaving 12 bases between the germline ends. In germline, CDR1 is SGHVS, CDR2 FNYEAQ. The CDR3 region is CASSLEGGGAYNEQFF. The CDR3 DNA reads as TGTGCCAGCAGCTTAGAGGGCGGCGGGGCCTACAATGAGCAGTTCTTC.

This clone has just one count. This chain links TRBV29-1 with TRBJ1-1, with 7 bases lining up with TRBD1. CDR1 SQVTM and CDR2 ANQGSEA come from the germline V gene. The CDR3 is made up of 13 amino acids. Germline trimming cut 7 bases from V and 0 bases from J; bases unmatched to any gene: 5. The CDR3 loop is CSGLQGMNTEAFF. In DNA form, the CDR3 reads TGCAGCGGGCTACAGGGGATGAACACTGAAGCTTTCTTT.

The J gene is TRBJ1-6, the V gene TRBV21-1. TRBV21-1 is classified as a pseudogene. This CDR3 has 16 residues. As DNA, the CDR3 is TGTGCCAGCAGCAAATCCTGGAGGGCTCGTAATTCACCCCTCCACTTT. Translating gives CASSKSWRARNSPLHF.

There are a few counts of this clone. The rearrangement joins TRBV19 to TRBJ1-3; TRBD1 matches at 8 bases. J was trimmed by 0 bases and V by 6 bases; bases with no gene match: 7. This CDR3 region has 16 residues. Looked up from germline, CDR1 is LNHDA and CDR2 is SQIVND (reference sequence). The CDR3 loop reads CASRATGAYSGNTIYF. The CDR3 DNA follows: TGTGCCAGTAGGGCGACAGGGGCCTACTCTGGAAACACCATATATTTT.

This clone was found a few times. This chain joins TRBV5-4 and TRBJ1-1; weak D call: TRBD1 (5 bases). V was trimmed by 2 bases and J by 4 bases, leaving 12 bases between them. In germline, CDR1 is SGHNT, CDR2 YYREEE (reference sequence). The CDR3 has 14 amino acids. The CDR3 is CASSFREGITEAFF. The CDR3, as DNA: TGTGCCAGCAGCTTTAGGGAGGGGATCACTGAAGCTTTCTTT.

The chain joins TRBV5-6 to TRBJ2-3; tentatively, D is TRBD1 (6 bases). This CDR3 is 16 amino acids long. V was shortened by 1 base and J by 0 bases, with 12 bases between the two germline ends. Germline V CDR1 and CDR2: SGHDT, YYEEEE. CDR3 loop: CASSLRTDPSTDTQYF. CDR3 in DNA: TGTGCCAGCAGCTTGCGGACAGACCCTAGCACAGATACGCAGTATTTT.

This clone has only a few counts. V is TRBV24-1 and J is TRBJ2-7; D is unresolved. V lost 3 bases and J lost 4, with 9 bases in between. The CDR3 sequence is 13 residues long. The germline V gene encodes CDR1 KGHDR and CDR2 SFDVKD. The CDR3 DNA reads as TGTGCCACCAGTGATGCCGGGTTATACGAGCAGTACTTC. Its translation: CATSDAGLYEQYF.

The chain employs TRBV27 and TRBJ2-7; tentatively, D is TRBD1 (5 bases). V lost 8 bases and J 3 bases, leaving 17 bases between the germline ends. CDR1 is MNHEY, CDR2 SMNVEV, per germline (reference sequence). The CDR3 covers 14 residues. CDR3 residues: CASSTVWGRYEQYF. CDR3 bases: TGTGCCAGCTCCACTGTTTGGGGCCGCTACGAGCAGTACTTC.

This clone was recorded once. The chain carries TRBV2 and TRBJ1-3; the D gene is possibly TRBD1 (6 bases). The V end was cut by 10 bases, the J end by 2 bases, with 9 bases between. CDR1 SNHLY and CDR2 FYNNEI come from the germline V gene. The length of the CDR3 is 12 residues. The CDR3: CANGTPGNTIYF. The CDR3 nucleotides are TGTGCCAACGGGACACCTGGAAACACCATATATTTT.

This chain joins TRBV10-3 and TRBJ1-2; 8 bases are a match to TRBD1. Per the germline V gene, CDR1 is ENHRY and CDR2 is SYGVKD. V lost 6 bases to trimming and J lost 7 bases; unmatched junction nucleotides: 7. The CDR3 has 13 residues. The CDR3 sequence: CAIRQGVLGGYTF. The CDR3, as DNA: TGTGCCATCAGACAGGGGGTCCTTGGTGGCTACACCTTC.

J is TRBJ2-5 and V is TRBV29-1; 7 positions match TRBD1. V dropped 2 bases and J dropped 5; count of bases not matched to a gene: 5. The CDR3 is 13 residues long. Looked up from germline, CDR1 is SQVTM and CDR2 is ANQGSEA. The CDR3 region is CSVETGAGETQYF. The CDR3 nucleotides read TGCAGCGTTGAAACAGGGGCGGGCGAGACCCAGTACTTC.

The chain combines TRBV3-1 (or the pseudogene TRBV3-2) with TRBJ2-1; 13 positions agree with TRBD2. The CDR3 runs to 20 residues. V was clipped by 5 bases and J by 0 bases; unmatched bases: 13. Looked up from germline, CDR1 is LGHDT and CDR2 is YNNKEL (reference sequence). The CDR3 DNA follows: TGTGCCAGCAGCGCGCGGCCGGGACTAGCGGGGATTAGCTCCTACAATGAGCAGTTCTTC. Encoded protein: CASSARPGLAGISSYNEQFF.

V usage is TRBV7-9 and J usage is TRBJ2-7; D gene unclear. The CDR3 has 14 amino acids. Germline-derived CDR1 and CDR2 are SEHNR and FQNEAQ (reference sequence). V was shortened by 5 bases and J by 2 bases, with 13 bases between the two germline ends. The CDR3 is CASSTLLTAYEQYF. Written as DNA, the CDR3 is TGTGCCAGCAGCACCCTTCTCACAGCCTACGAGCAGTACTTC. Based on the CDR3 plus reference TRBV7-9 and TRBJ2-7, the full variable domain is DTGVSQNPRHKITKRGQNVTFRCDPISEHNRLYWYRQTLGQGPEFLTYFQNEAQLEKSRLLSDRFSAERPKGSFSTLEIQRTEQGDSAMYLCASSTLLTAYEQYFGPGTRLTVT.

The chain has TRBV19 and TRBJ2-1, with 9 nucleotides matching TRBD2. This CDR3 has 18 amino acids. V lost 2 bases, J lost 2 bases, and 10 bases stayed unmatched. The V gene's germline CDR1 is LNHDA and CDR2 SQIVND (reference sequence). The CDR3 loop is CASSIIASGVSTYNEQFF. CDR3 DNA: TGTGCCAGTAGTATAATCGCTAGCGGGGTTAGTACCTACAATGAGCAGTTCTTC.